The entry that follows covers one TCR beta chain sequence. Produced via immunoSEQ multiplex PCR; TCRdb's table is partial and in-frame only. The table includes tens of thousands of clones, about 91% detected once. These data come from a study of blood T cell repertoires in COVID-19. Study as a whole: Italy, Spain and the United States were the sources of the convalescent and acute COVID-19 samples. The cDNA or gDNA used as material had been derived from T cells, B-cell-depleted T cells, or PBMCs.

This CDR3 spans 16 amino acids. The V gene lost 2 bases and the J gene lost 2 bases, with 16 bases spanning the gap. Germline CDR1 and CDR2: SGHDN and FVKESK. The J gene is TRBJ2-7, the V gene TRBV14; TRBD2 is a possible D gene (5 bases). The sequence derives from a woman of 80 years or more with acute or convalescent COVID-19. The sequenced sample was peripheral blood. CDR3 nucleotides: TGTGCCAGCAGCCAACGGGGATTTAGTGGGACCTACGAGCAGTACTTC. Translating it yields CASSQRGFSGTYEQYF.